This TCR beta chain emerged from a study of graft-versus-host responses after intestinal transplantation. In the study overall: Among the recipients, transplants were multivisceral, liver-intestinal, or isolated intestinal. Every recipient underwent anti-thymocyte globulin induction, then tacrolimus and steroids for three to four years. Notes on the study in general: Early after transplant, HvG declines were associated with peak levels of circulating GvH clones.

This clone has only a few counts. Its antigen is undetermined. The CDR3 consists of 13 residues. Germline lookup yields CDR1 SGHDT and CDR2 YYEEEE. Trimming pared 5 bases from V and 0 bases from J, leaving 9 bases between. Profiled with immunoSEQ multiplex PCR; TCRdb holds only in-frame clones, not every one. Among approximately 37,000 clones listed, roughly 90% were seen once. Once graft tissue had been processed, intraepithelial and lamina propria lymphocytes were released. This receptor was obtained from a human patient who received an intestinal transplant, so some T cells may come from the graft donor. The starting material was ileum tissue, obtained about 28 weeks after intestinal transplant. V usage is TRBV5-6 and J usage is TRBJ2-7; D might be TRBD1 (6 bases). CDR3 DNA sequence: TGTGCCAGCAGTTGGGGGCCCTCCTACGAGCAGTACTTC. Encoded protein: CASSWGPSYEQYF. Variable domain in full (rest from reference TRBV5-6 and TRBJ2-7): DAGVTQSPTHLIKTRGQQVTLRCSPKSGHDTVSWYQQALGQGPQFIFQYYEEEERQRGNFPDRFSGHQFPNYSSELNVNALLLGDSALYLCASSWGPSYEQYFGPGTRLTVT.